This entry is about one T cell receptor beta chain. The CDR3 extends 3 residues past the end of the read, so its final part is completed from the germline J gene. The sample belongs to a study of Tregs in tolerant kidney transplant recipients. Sequencing was performed with immunoSEQ multiplex PCR; in TCRdb, only in-frame clones are kept and a portion is missing. The repertoire table contains over 25,000 clones. The CDR3 spans 14 residues. Germline values: CDR1 MNHEY, CDR2 SVGEGT. The input for sequencing was CD8+ T cells from blood, taken before the transplant. The chain has TRBV6-2 or TRBV6-3 and TRBJ1-1; no clear D gene. The origin of this receptor is a human donor who received a combined kidney and bone marrow transplant. The CDR3 loop reads CASSPLDTYFEAFF. Partial CDR3 DNA: TGTGCCAGCAGCCCACTCGACACCTACTTCGAA.